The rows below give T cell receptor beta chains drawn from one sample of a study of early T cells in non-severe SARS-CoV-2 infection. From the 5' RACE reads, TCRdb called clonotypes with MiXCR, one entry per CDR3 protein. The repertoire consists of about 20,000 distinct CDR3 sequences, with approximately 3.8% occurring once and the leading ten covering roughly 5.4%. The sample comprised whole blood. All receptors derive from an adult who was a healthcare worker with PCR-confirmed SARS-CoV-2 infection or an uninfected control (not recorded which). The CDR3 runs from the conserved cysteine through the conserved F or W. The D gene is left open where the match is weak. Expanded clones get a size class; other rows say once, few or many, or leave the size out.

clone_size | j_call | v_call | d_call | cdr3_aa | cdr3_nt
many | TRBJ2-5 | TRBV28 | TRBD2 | CAIGLAGIQETQYF | TGTGCCATAGGACTAGCGGGAATCCAAGAGACCCAGTACTTC
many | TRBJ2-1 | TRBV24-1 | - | CATRETDYNEQFF | TGTGCCACCAGGGAGACGGATTACAATGAGCAGTTCTTC
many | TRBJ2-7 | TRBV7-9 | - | CASSQYEQYF | TGTGCCAGCAGCCAGTACGAGCAGTACTTC
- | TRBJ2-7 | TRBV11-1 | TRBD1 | CASSARRGQGEQYF | TGTGCCAGCAGCGCCCGCAGGGGGCAGGGCGAGCAGTACTTC
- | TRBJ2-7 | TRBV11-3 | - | CASSPEAPHEQYF | TGTGCCAGCAGCCCAGAGGCCCCCCACGAGCAGTACTTC
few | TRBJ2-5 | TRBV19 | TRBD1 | CASSIRDRAIETQYF | TGTGCCAGTAGTATTCGGGACAGGGCTATAGAGACCCAGTACTTC
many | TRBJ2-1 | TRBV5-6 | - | CASSLEGTFGGQTYNEQFF | TGTGCCAGCAGCTTGGAAGGTACGTTCGGGGGACAGACCTACAATGAGCAGTTCTTC
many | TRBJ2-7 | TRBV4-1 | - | CASSQDRGTEQYF | TGCGCCAGCAGCCAAGACCGTGGGACCGAGCAGTACTTC
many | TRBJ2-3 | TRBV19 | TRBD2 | CASSIGGAGYTDTQYF | TGTGCCAGTAGTATAGGTGGAGCGGGATACACAGATACGCAGTATTTT
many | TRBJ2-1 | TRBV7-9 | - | CASSYWTAFEGNEQFF | TGTGCCAGCAGCTACTGGACAGCTTTTGAGGGCAATGAGCAGTTCTTC
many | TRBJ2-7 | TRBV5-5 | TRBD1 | CASSLGQGGYEQYF | TGTGCCAGCAGCTTGGGACAGGGGGGGTACGAGCAGTACTTC
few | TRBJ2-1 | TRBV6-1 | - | CASSERSIHEQFF | TGTGCCAGCAGTGAAAGGTCTATTCATGAGCAGTTCTTC
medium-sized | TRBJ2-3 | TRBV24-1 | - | CAVKTNTDTQYF | TGTGCCGTCAAAACGAACACAGATACGCAGTATTTT
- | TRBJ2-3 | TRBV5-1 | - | CASSLELAGPDTQYF | TGCGCCAGCAGCTTGGAACTAGCAGGCCCCGATACGCAGTATTTT
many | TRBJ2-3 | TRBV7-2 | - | CASSLAQGSTDTQYF | TGTGCCAGCAGCTTAGCTCAGGGTTCCACAGATACGCAGTATTTT
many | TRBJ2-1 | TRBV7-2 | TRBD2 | CASSLDGRPGSYNEQFF | TGTGCCAGCAGCTTAGACGGGAGGCCGGGATCCTACAATGAGCAGTTCTTC
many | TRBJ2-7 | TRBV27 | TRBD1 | CASSLDPTGGSDEQYF | TGTGCCAGCAGTCTCGACCCGACAGGGGGTAGCGACGAGCAGTACTTC
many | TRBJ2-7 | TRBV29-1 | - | CSVQTGYEQYF | TGCAGCGTTCAAACAGGTTACGAGCAGTACTTC
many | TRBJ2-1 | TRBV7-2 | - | CASSPVGSRNEQFF | TGTGCCAGCAGCCCCGTCGGGAGTCGGAATGAGCAGTTCTTC
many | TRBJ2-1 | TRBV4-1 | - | CASSQGGLEQFF | TGCGCCAGCAGCCAAGGGGGCCTAGAGCAGTTCTTC
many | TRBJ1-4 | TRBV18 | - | CASAGHNEKLFF | TGTGCCAGCGCGGGACATAATGAAAAACTGTTTTTT
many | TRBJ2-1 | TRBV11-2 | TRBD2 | CASSFTSGSYNEQFF | TGTGCCAGCAGCTTTACTAGCGGGAGTTACAATGAGCAGTTCTTC
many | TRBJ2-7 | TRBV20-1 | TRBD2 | CSARGGAQYEQYF | TGCAGTGCTAGGGGAGGGGCTCAGTACGAGCAGTACTTC
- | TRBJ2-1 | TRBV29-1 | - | CSVGGRRDEQFF | TGCAGCGTTGGCGGCAGACGGGATGAGCAGTTCTTC
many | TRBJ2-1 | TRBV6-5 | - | CASSSQGRNEQFF | TGTGCCAGCAGTTCCCAGGGGAGGAATGAGCAGTTCTTC
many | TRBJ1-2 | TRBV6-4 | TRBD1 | CASSASGTGDGYTF | TGTGCCAGCAGTGCCTCCGGGACAGGGGATGGCTACACCTTC
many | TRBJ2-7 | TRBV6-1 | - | CATRGFYEQYF | TGTGCCACCCGAGGATTCTACGAGCAGTACTTC
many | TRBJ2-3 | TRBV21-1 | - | CASSKDQGLDTQYF | TGTGCCAGCAGCAAAGATCAAGGGTTAGATACGCAGTATTTT